These T cell receptor beta chains were read from a single sample in a study of T-cell memory formation after mild COVID-19. TCRdb ran MiXCR on the 5' RACE reads and lists one entry per CDR3 protein. The sample includes about 300,000 distinct CDR3 sequences, just under 20% of them seen just once. Sequenced material: PBMCs or a T cell subset sorted from them (not recorded which). All receptors come from a young man who had mild COVID-19 (a few samples of this study predate the infection). Cell type and time point are not known. Both conserved end residues are part of each CDR3. D genes are given only for firm matches. Some rows have no size entry. The others give once, few or many, or a class for an expanded clone.

v_gene	j_gene	len	d_gene	abundance	CDR3aa	CDR3nt
TRBV29-1	TRBJ2-5	13	TRBD2	few	CSGMRGAQETQYF	TGCAGCGGGATGCGGGGGGCCCAAGAGACCCAGTACTTC
TRBV5-1	TRBJ2-7	14	TRBD1	-	CASSVGTGVYEQYF	TGCGCCAGCAGCGTGGGGACAGGAGTCTACGAGCAGTACTTC
TRBV10-3	TRBJ2-5	14	TRBD1	-	CAISDRTGGETQYF	TGTGCCATCAGTGACCGGACAGGGGGAGAGACCCAGTACTTC
TRBV20-1	TRBJ2-3	12	-	few	CSATGVSDTQYF	TGCAGTGCCACCGGGGTCTCGGATACGCAGTATTTT
TRBV7-2	TRBJ2-4	17	-	-	CASSLVGAGLAKNIQYF	TGTGCCAGCAGCTTAGTCGGGGCAGGGCTAGCCAAAAACATTCAGTACTTC
TRBV6-2/TRBV6-3	TRBJ2-2	15	-	few	CASSTGQLNTGELFF	TGTGCCAGCAGTACAGGACAGTTGAACACCGGGGAGCTGTTTTTT
TRBV7-9	TRBJ2-1	15	TRBD1	-	CASSLLQAGGDEQFF	TGTGCCAGCAGCTTATTGCAGGCAGGGGGAGATGAGCAGTTCTTC
TRBV11-2	TRBJ2-5	13	-	many	CASSLSQVETQYF	TGTGCCAGCAGCTTGAGTCAGGTGGAGACCCAGTACTTC
TRBV5-1	TRBJ2-7	14	TRBD1	-	CASSPRTGAYEQYF	TGCGCCAGCAGCCCTAGGACAGGGGCCTACGAGCAGTACTTC
TRBV5-1	TRBJ2-5	14	-	-	CASSLGQRQETQYF	TGCGCCAGCAGCTTGGGACAGCGACAAGAGACCCAGTACTTC
TRBV7-6	TRBJ1-5	14	-	-	CASSLGHPNQPQHF	TGTGCCAGCAGCCTGGGACACCCAAATCAGCCCCAGCATTTT
TRBV6-2/TRBV6-3	TRBJ2-7	12	-	-	CASSHVTYEQYF	TGTGCCAGCAGCCACGTTACCTACGAGCAGTACTTC
TRBV5-1	TRBJ1-3	16	-	-	CASSLGPRISGNTIYF	TGCGCCAGCAGCTTGGGGCCGCGAATCTCTGGAAACACCATATATTTT
TRBV7-2	TRBJ2-3	14	-	-	CAGTRARETDTQYF	TGTGCCGGAACGCGTGCAAGGGAGACAGATACGCAGTATTTT
TRBV24-1	TRBJ2-3	14	TRBD1	-	CATRATGDTDTQYF	TGTGCCACCAGGGCAACAGGGGACACAGATACGCAGTATTTT
TRBV3-1	TRBJ2-1	14	TRBD2	-	CASSQGTSESEQFF	TGTGCCAGCAGCCAGGGAACTAGCGAGAGTGAGCAGTTCTTC
TRBV4-2	TRBJ2-1	19	TRBD2	-	CASSQDVLVAGGSYNEQFF	TGTGCCAGCAGCCAAGATGTATTGGTAGCGGGGGGGAGCTACAATGAGCAGTTCTTC
TRBV27	TRBJ1-1	14	TRBD1	few	CASRTGGGGTEAFF	TGTGCCAGCAGGACAGGGGGCGGCGGGACTGAAGCTTTCTTT
TRBV28	TRBJ2-7	14	-	few	CASSLLANSYEQYF	TGTGCCAGCAGTTTATTGGCCAACTCCTACGAGCAGTACTTC
TRBV5-5	TRBJ1-3	12	-	few	CASSRDTTTIYF	TGTGCCAGCAGCCGGGATACCACCACCATATATTTT
TRBV20-1	TRBJ1-2	16	TRBD1	-	CSARDRRTGGSYGYTF	TGCAGTGCTAGAGATAGAAGGACAGGGGGCTCCTATGGCTACACCTTC
TRBV6-5	TRBJ1-5	16	-	-	CASSYSVPISNQPQHF	TGTGCCAGCAGTTACTCGGTCCCGATAAGCAATCAGCCCCAGCATTTT
TRBV12-3/TRBV12-4	TRBJ1-3	14	-	few	CASSNQGAGNTIYF	TGTGCCAGCAGTAACCAGGGAGCTGGAAACACCATATATTTT
TRBV20-1	TRBJ2-3	15	-	-	CSARRGRDGTDTQYF	TGCAGTGCTAGGCGGGGGCGGGACGGCACAGATACGCAGTATTTT
TRBV7-9	TRBJ1-1	15	TRBD1	few	CASSSNRGADTEAFF	TGTGCCAGCAGCTCCAACAGGGGAGCGGACACTGAAGCTTTCTTT
TRBV29-1	TRBJ2-1	14	TRBD1	-	CSVPGQGASGEQFF	TGCAGCGTCCCCGGACAGGGGGCGTCGGGTGAGCAGTTCTTC
TRBV20-1	TRBJ1-5	12	-	few	CSTLSGDQPQHF	TGCAGTACTCTGTCAGGGGATCAGCCCCAGCATTTT
TRBV20-1	TRBJ2-5	16	-	few	CSARFIPSGGQETQYF	TGCAGTGCTAGATTTATCCCCTCTGGGGGCCAAGAGACCCAGTACTTC
TRBV5-1	TRBJ2-2	15	TRBD2	-	CASTSGVTNTGELFF	TGCGCCAGTACTAGCGGGGTAACTAACACCGGGGAGCTGTTTTTT
TRBV2	TRBJ1-2	13	TRBD1	-	CASRPQGAGGYTF	TGTGCCAGCAGGCCACAGGGGGCGGGCGGCTACACCTTC
TRBV29-1	TRBJ2-3	13	-	few	CSAREPTIPTQYF	TGCAGCGCCCGGGAGCCGACGATTCCTACGCAGTATTTT